A selection of T cell receptor beta chains follows, all from one sample in a study of identifying expanded T cells in peripheral blood. Sequenced by immunoSEQ multiplex PCR; TCRdb stores in-frame clones only, minus some. This table holds around 68,000 clones, around 87% found once. The sequenced sample was blood. Receptors were obtained from a person aged 18 to 75 in good health. CDR3s include the opening cysteine and the closing phenylalanine or tryptophan. Fields, in order: D gene, J gene, V gene, CDR3 length, clone size, CDR3 protein, CDR3 DNA. D genes are given only for firm matches. For some rows the clone size is stated as once, few or many, or as a class when expanded; others skip it.

TRBD1,TRBJ1-5,TRBV5-5,14,once,CASSFGTANQPQHF,TGTGCCAGCAGCTTCGGGACAGCGAATCAGCCCCAGCATTTT
TRBD2,TRBJ2-1,TRBV7-3,16,-,CASSFTGTSLYNEQFF,TGTGCCAGCAGCTTTACCGGGACTAGCCTGTACAATGAGCAGTTCTTC
TRBD2,TRBJ2-1,TRBV6-4,15,-,CASSEALAGVQEQFF,TGTGCCAGCAGTGAGGCCCTAGCGGGAGTACAGGAGCAGTTCTTC
-,TRBJ2-3,TRBV5-1,15,few,CASSLGTVQLDTQYF,TGCGCCAGCAGCTTGGGGACAGTGCAACTAGATACGCAGTATTTT
-,TRBJ1-4,TRBV28,15,-,CASSLKGVANEKLFF,TGTGCCAGCAGTTTGAAGGGCGTAGCTAATGAAAAACTGTTTTTT
-,TRBJ2-3,TRBV5-1,15,once,CASSFTPYDTDTQYF,TGCGCCAGCAGCTTCACGCCCTATGATACAGATACGCAGTATTTT
-,TRBJ1-4,TRBV6-1,13,-,CASNRSKNEKLFF,TGTGCCAGCAACAGGTCCAAGAATGAAAAACTGTTTTTT
-,TRBJ2-1,TRBV4-3,15,-,CASSQDGVSYNEQFF,TGCGCCAGCAGCCAAGACGGTGTTTCCTACAATGAGCAGTTCTTC
-,TRBJ1-2,TRBV7-2,12,-,CASNRVNYGYTF,TGTGCCAGCAACAGGGTTAACTATGGCTACACCTTC
TRBD1,TRBJ2-7,TRBV5-1,14,-,CASSFDRGLNEQYF,TGCGCCAGCAGCTTTGACAGGGGCTTGAACGAGCAGTACTTC
-,TRBJ2-1,TRBV6-5,14,-,CASSRDGEVNEQFF,TGTGCCAGCAGCCGGGACGGGGAGGTGAATGAGCAGTTCTTC
-,TRBJ2-2,TRBV4-2,15,-,CASSQEGTGTGELFF,TGTGCCAGCAGCCAAGAGGGCACAGGGACCGGGGAGCTGTTTTTT
TRBD2,TRBJ2-1,TRBV5-8,19,-,CASSWDFGTSGSRPREQFF,TGTGCCAGCAGCTGGGACTTCGGGACTAGCGGGAGCCGGCCTCGTGAGCAGTTCTTC
TRBD2,TRBJ2-1,TRBV11-2,14,-,CASSLGLAGDEQFF,TGTGCCAGCAGCTTGGGCCTAGCGGGGGATGAGCAGTTCTTC
TRBD1,TRBJ2-1,TRBV6-1,15,-,CASSEPGQGRNEQFF,TGTGCCAGCAGTGAACCGGGACAGGGGCGAAATGAGCAGTTCTTC
TRBD1,TRBJ1-5,TRBV5-6,16,-,CASSLAGQASNQPQHF,TGTGCCAGCAGCTTGGCGGGACAGGCTAGCAATCAGCCCCAGCATTTT
-,TRBJ2-1,TRBV27,16,-,CASLLGLLNSYNEQFF,TGTGCCAGCTTGCTCGGGCTACTGAACTCCTACAATGAGCAGTTCTTC
-,TRBJ1-6,TRBV7-3,17,-,CASSLSPLASDNSPLHF,TGTGCCAGCAGCTTAAGCCCACTCGCCAGCGATAATTCACCCCTCCACTTT